This is a list of T cell receptor beta chains from one sample in a study of blood T cells in healthy people across ages. TCRdb passed the 5' RACE reads through MiXCR, listing each CDR3 protein once. This table holds some 1.5 million distinct CDR3 sequences, under 55% found once. Source material: blood. Receptor source: a woman under 30 in good health. Both conserved end residues are part of each CDR3. D genes are given only for firm matches. Size tells how often a clone was seen (once, few, many) or the class of an expanded clone, and some rows leave it out.

TRBV5-4,few,TRBJ1-2,.,CASSPATKYGYTF,TGTGCCAGCAGCCCAGCCACCAAATATGGCTACACCTTC
TRBV20-1,.,TRBJ2-3,.,CSAPVGASTDTQYF,TGCAGTGCACCCGTCGGCGCCAGCACAGATACGCAGTATTTT
TRBV12-5,few,TRBJ1-6,.,CASGLRGPPLHF,TGTGCTAGTGGTTTGCGGGGTCCACCCCTCCACTTT
TRBV6-5,.,TRBJ2-3,.,CASSYQFRDTQYF,TGTGCCAGCAGTTACCAGTTCCGAGATACGCAGTATTTT
TRBV4-3,.,TRBJ1-2,.,CASSQDEGYYGYTF,TGCGCCAGCAGCCAAGATGAGGGGTACTATGGCTACACCTTC
TRBV4-1,.,TRBJ2-1,.,CASSQGTENEQFF,TGCGCCAGCAGCCAAGGGACCGAAAATGAGCAGTTCTTC
TRBV27,.,TRBJ1-6,.,CASRSVGGYSPLHF,TGTGCCAGCAGGTCTGTCGGTGGGTATTCACCCCTCCACTTT
TRBV29-1,.,TRBJ2-2,.,CSVARSVGTGELFF,TGCAGCGTCGCGCGGAGCGTGGGCACCGGGGAGCTGTTTTTT
TRBV27,few,TRBJ1-2,TRBD1,CASSLRGPFGYTF,TGTGCCAGCAGTTTAAGGGGGCCTTTTGGCTACACCTTC
TRBV10-3,few,TRBJ2-3,.,CAISAWEGTDTQYF,TGTGCCATCAGTGCCTGGGAGGGCACAGATACGCAGTATTTT
TRBV4-1,.,TRBJ2-7,.,CASSQGNLYYNEQYF,TGCGCCAGCAGCCAAGGAAATCTCTACTACAATGAGCAGTACTTC
TRBV6-2/TRBV6-3,.,TRBJ1-1,.,CASSFRQHTEAFF,TGTGCCAGCAGTTTCAGACAGCACACTGAAGCTTTCTTT
TRBV12-3/TRBV12-4,few,TRBJ1-1,.,CASSRPGLPEMNTEAFF,TGTGCCAGCAGCAGACCGGGACTCCCGGAAATGAACACTGAAGCTTTCTTT
TRBV7-2,.,TRBJ2-4,TRBD2,CASSARLAGVYNEQYF,TGTGCCAGCAGCGCCAGACTAGCTGGGGTTTACAATGAGCAGTACTTC
TRBV6-6,few,TRBJ1-6,.,CASRIGGSNSPLHF,TGTGCCAGCAGAATTGGGGGAAGTAATTCACCCCTCCACTTT
TRBV4-1,.,TRBJ2-1,.,CASSQDLSGLYNEQFF,TGCGCCAGCAGCCAAGATTTGAGCGGGCTCTACAATGAGCAGTTCTTC
TRBV2,once,TRBJ1-5,.,CASSSRGFDQPQHF,TGTGCCAGCAGTAGCAGGGGATTCGATCAGCCCCAGCATTTT
TRBV7-2,.,TRBJ1-1,.,CASGYYRNTEAFF,TGTGCCAGCGGATACTACAGGAACACTGAAGCTTTCTTT
TRBV15,few,TRBJ2-2,TRBD2,CATSRVSSGGANTGELFF,TGTGCCACCAGCAGAGTTAGTAGCGGGGGTGCGAACACCGGGGAGCTGTTTTTT
TRBV11-2,.,TRBJ2-5,TRBD2,CASSPGLAAETQYF,TGTGCCAGCAGCCCCGGACTAGCCGCTGAGACCCAGTACTTC
TRBV25-1,few,TRBJ2-3,TRBD2,CASSEPSGIPQDTQYF,TGTGCCAGCAGTGAACCCAGCGGGATACCCCAAGATACGCAGTATTTT
TRBV7-7,few,TRBJ1-1,.,CASSFRGWDTEAFF,TGTGCTAGCAGCTTCCGGGGATGGGACACTGAAGCTTTCTTT
TRBV7-2,.,TRBJ2-5,.,CASSAQRRETQYF,TGTGCCAGCAGCGCACAGCGGCGGGAGACCCAGTACTTC
TRBV6-5,.,TRBJ2-1,TRBD2,CAGSPLTSGRNEQFF,TGTGCCGGCAGTCCTCTGACTAGCGGGAGAAATGAGCAGTTCTTC
TRBV6-2/TRBV6-3,many,TRBJ2-7,.,CASSRTASYEQYF,TGTGCCAGCAGTCGGACAGCCTCCTACGAGCAGTACTTC
TRBV9,.,TRBJ1-4,.,CASSAVDSNEKLFF,TGTGCCAGCAGCGCCGTGGACAGTAATGAAAAACTGTTTTTT
TRBV7-2,.,TRBJ2-2,.,CASSFAPRPGELFF,TGTGCCAGCAGCTTTGCCCCACGACCCGGGGAGCTGTTTTTT
TRBV19,.,TRBJ2-3,.,CASSINVASTDTQYF,TGTGCCAGTAGTATAAACGTTGCTAGCACAGATACGCAGTATTTT
TRBV10-3,few,TRBJ2-7,.,CAISGTLSSYEQYF,TGTGCCATCAGTGGGACTTTGAGCTCCTACGAGCAGTACTTC
TRBV4-3,.,TRBJ2-5,TRBD1,CASSQGPDRDTETQYF,TGCGCCAGCAGCCAAGGACCTGACAGGGACACAGAGACCCAGTACTTC
TRBV7-2,.,TRBJ2-7,.,CASSLVIGAQDEQYF,TGTGCCAGCAGCTTAGTCATCGGGGCCCAGGATGAGCAGTACTTC
TRBV7-8,few,TRBJ2-4,TRBD1,CASSLVIGQGNIQYF,TGTGCCAGCAGCTTAGTAATAGGACAGGGAAACATTCAGTACTTC
TRBV20-1,.,TRBJ1-1,.,CSARGQGVGTEAFF,TGCAGTGCTAGGGGGCAGGGTGTGGGCACTGAAGCTTTCTTT
TRBV12-3/TRBV12-4,few,TRBJ1-6,TRBD1,CASSLGQGAPPYNSPLHF,TGTGCCAGCAGTTTGGGGCAGGGGGCGCCCCCTTATAATTCACCCCTCCACTTT
TRBV5-6,.,TRBJ2-7,.,CASSLVGYGYEQYF,TGTGCCAGCAGCTTGGTTGGCTACGGGTACGAGCAGTACTTC
TRBV18,.,TRBJ2-3,.,CASSPYAGALSTDTQYF,TGTGCCAGCTCACCATACGCAGGGGCCCTTAGCACAGATACGCAGTATTTT
TRBV2,.,TRBJ2-4,.,CANNEVEVAIQYF,TGTGCCAACAACGAGGTGGAAGTAGCCATTCAGTACTTC
TRBV3-1,.,TRBJ2-3,.,CASSQDLQAAQYF,TGTGCCAGCAGCCAAGATCTCCAGGCCGCGCAGTATTTT
TRBV7-6,.,TRBJ1-1,.,CASSYTRGGPNTEAFF,TGTGCCAGCAGCTACACAAGGGGCGGACCGAACACTGAAGCTTTCTTT
TRBV12-3/TRBV12-4,once,TRBJ1-2,.,CASSAIMLRGGYTF,TGTGCCAGCAGCGCCATAATGCTACGAGGTGGCTACACCTTC
TRBV12-5,.,TRBJ2-7,.,CASGRGSPYEQYF,TGTGCTAGTGGTAGGGGGAGCCCCTACGAGCAGTACTTC
TRBV10-3,.,TRBJ1-2,.,CAISGGGITYGYTF,TGTGCCATCAGTGGTGGTGGAATAACCTATGGCTACACCTTC